The 13 T cell receptor beta chains below come from one sample, sequenced in a study of neoadjuvant anti-PD-1 for oral cavity cancer. The time point was: after neoadjuvant nivolumab, at surgical resection. Some clones are missing from TCRdb's copy, which holds only in-frame ones; the method was immunoSEQ multiplex PCR. The repertoire holds about 68,000 clones, with about 88% as singletons. The starting material was PBMCs, obtained after nivolumab (anti-PD-1) treatment. These receptors were taken from a person aged 40 to 85 with oral cavity squamous cell carcinoma.

J is TRBJ2-2 and V is TRBV15, with 12 bases identical to TRBD2. Germline V gene data show CDR1 as LNHNV and CDR2 as YYDKDF (reference sequence). V shed 3 bases, J shed 7 bases, and the junction held 3 bases outside the gene matches. The CDR3 contains 15 residues. The CDR3 nucleotides are TGTGCCACCAGCAGGGGACTAGCGGGCGGCGGGGAGCTGTTTTTT. Its protein product is CATSRGLAGGGELFF.

This rearrangement joins TRBV19 to TRBJ1-2; D ambiguous. V gave up 0 bases and J gave up 4 bases, with 15 bases separating them. Per germline, CDR1 LNHDA and CDR2 SQIVND (reference sequence). The CDR3 has 16 amino acids. The CDR3 region has the DNA TGTGCCAGTAGTATAGACGCACGAGGGAGGACCTATGGCTACACCTTC. Translated, it gives CASSIDARGRTYGYTF.

The gene calls are TRBV7-9 and TRBJ2-2; 7 bases are a match to TRBD1. The trim removed 2 bases at V and 4 bases at J, leaving 1 base unmatched. Germline CDR1 is SEHNR and CDR2 is FQNEAQ (reference sequence). CDR3 length: 14 residues. CDR3 nucleotide sequence: TGTGCCAGCAGCTTATCAGGGGGCACCGGGGAGCTGTTTTTT. It yields the protein CASSLSGGTGELFF.

CDR3 in DNA: TGTGCCAGTAGTATAGTGTCCGGGACCCCAGGTGGTTATGAAAAACTGTTTTTT. Translating it yields CASSIVSGTPGGYEKLFF. The rearrangement joins TRBV19 to TRBJ1-4, with a possible D match to TRBD1 (5 bases). This CDR3 contains 18 residues. Trimming took off 1 base at V and 6 bases at J, with 21 bases between the two ends. Germline V gene data show CDR1 as LNHDA and CDR2 as SQIVND (reference sequence). The full variable domain, completed using reference TRBV19 and TRBJ1-4, is DGGITQSPKYLFRKEGQNVTLSCEQNLNHDAMYWYRQDPGQGLRLIYYSQIVNDFQKGDIAEGYSVSREKKESFPLTVTSAQKNPTAFYLCASSIVSGTPGGYEKLFFGSGTQLSVL.

The chain employs TRBV10-3 and TRBJ1-1; the D gene is possibly TRBD1 (6 bases). Germline V CDR1 and CDR2: ENHRY, SYGVKD. The CDR3 consists of 13 residues. The V end lost 8 bases, the J end lost 3 bases, and 13 bases lay between the germline ends. The CDR3 DNA is TGTGCCATCGCAACAGGGTTGGACACTGAAGCTTTCTTT. Encoded protein: CAIATGLDTEAFF.

The chain couples TRBV28 to TRBJ1-5; D not certain. Germline CDR1 MDHEN, CDR2 SYDVKM. The CDR3 is made up of 19 amino acids. Trimming stripped 4 bases from V and 3 bases from J, with 25 bases between. CDR3 sequence: CASSSPGGLYRVINQPQHF. As DNA, the CDR3 is TGTGCCAGCAGTTCCCCGGGCGGACTCTACCGGGTCATCAATCAGCCCCAGCATTTT.

This clone appeared a single time. The V gene is TRBV6-5, the J gene TRBJ2-3; D may be TRBD2 (5 bases). The CDR3 runs 14 residues. Trimming stripped 2 bases from V and 6 bases from J, with 12 bases between. The germline gives CDR1 MNHEY, CDR2 SVGAGI. CDR3 nucleotides: TGTGCCAGCAGTTACGGAGGTAGCATGGATACGCAGTATTTT. The encoded protein is CASSYGGSMDTQYF.

This rearrangement joins TRBV7-9 to TRBJ2-5; no clear D. Per germline, CDR1 SEHNR and CDR2 FQNEAQ (reference sequence). With 5 bases removed from V and 5 bases from J, the gap between germline ends came to 15 bases. The CDR3 covers 14 residues. CDR3 sequence: CASSPQLSRETQYF. CDR3 nucleotide sequence: TGTGCCAGCAGCCCTCAACTTAGCAGGGAGACCCAGTACTTC.

The chain joins TRBV6-5 to TRBJ2-3, with 7 bases identical to TRBD1. Germline V gene sequence: CDR1 MNHEY, CDR2 SVGAGI. The CDR3 runs 14 residues. V lost 6 bases, J lost 6 bases, and 9 bases stayed unmatched. The CDR3 DNA follows: TGTGCCAGCAGCCCTAGGGGGCGCGGGGATACGCAGTATTTT. Its protein product is CASSPRGRGDTQYF.

The rearrangement uses TRBV11-1 and TRBJ1-2; the match to TRBD1 covers 7 bases. Germline V lookup: CDR1 SGHAT, CDR2 FQDESV (reference sequence). The junction had 5 bases not matched to a gene; V was cut back by 1 base and J by 3 bases. The length of the CDR3 is 15 residues. The CDR3 region is CASSLETGNDYGYTF. DNA of the CDR3: TGTGCCAGCAGCTTAGAGACAGGGAACGACTATGGCTACACCTTC.

The rearrangement uses TRBV6-6 and TRBJ2-3, with D possibly TRBD1 on 6 matching bases. In germline, CDR1 is MNHNY, CDR2 SVGAGI (reference sequence). CDR3 length equals 14 residues. V dropped 0 bases and J dropped 3 bases, with 7 bases sitting between them. The CDR3 protein is CASSYSRGTDTQYF. CDR3 sequence (DNA): TGTGCCAGCAGTTACTCGAGGGGGACAGATACGCAGTATTTT.

The V and J genes are TRBV19 and TRBJ2-5; 8 nucleotides align to TRBD2. CDR1 is LNHDA, CDR2 SQIVND, per germline (reference sequence). Unmatched junction bases numbered 7, after V lost 6 bases and J lost 4 bases. This CDR3 spans 14 amino acids. CDR3 in DNA: TGTGCCAGTAGGACTAGCGCCCGGAGAGAGACCCAGTACTTC. This sequence encodes CASRTSARRETQYF.

The J gene is TRBJ1-2, the V gene TRBV7-9; weak D call: TRBD1 (5 bases). Trimming took off 2 bases at V and 3 bases at J, with 10 bases between the two ends. The CDR3 sequence is 14 residues long. Germline assignment: CDR1 SEHNR and CDR2 FQNEAQ (reference sequence). CDR3 coding DNA: TGTGCCAGCAGCTTAATGGTGGGGGACTATGGCTACACCTTC. It specifies CASSLMVGDYGYTF.